The T cell receptor beta chain under discussion was sequenced for a study of T-cell reconstitution after alpha-beta-depleted transplantation in children (dated by TCRdb to 2015 to 2016). About the study as a whole: Using TCR repertoire profiling, the study quantitatively followed how T-cell immune reconstitution unfolded in children after TCRalphabeta/CD19-depleted allogeneic hematopoietic cell transplantation. On the study overall, not on this receptor specifically: The apparently early recovery of alphabetaT-cell counts about two months after transplant reportedly depended on only several hundred rapidly expanded clones that came from non-depleted graft cells. In some patients, the high TCRbeta diversity seen at day 60 was put down to recipient T cells and intrathymic progenitors that had survived conditioning. The frequencies of hyperexpanded clones fell over the following months, and after one year, T-cell counts and TCRbeta diversity were mostly attributed to newly produced T cells.

The treatment or condition label corresponds to: allogeneic hematopoietic cell transplantation with graft depleted of TCRalphabeta T cells and CD19 B cells. TCRalphabeta/CD19-depleted allogeneic hematopoietic cell grafts were given to the transplant recipients, all of whom were children. Library prep was done by PCR. The listed sequencing device is Illumina HiSeq 2500. TCR libraries were prepared with molecular barcoding, using unique molecular identifiers to normalize TCRbeta repertoire quantification. Clones were called with MiXCR by TCRdb after fastp trimmed the public reads at Q25, and only in-frame beta chains were retained. CDR3 protein sequences are deduplicated, and each keeps its most common genes and DNA. In all, the sample holds some 550,000 distinct CDR3 sequences, and roughly 23% of those were seen once. The ten most abundant clones make up 13% to 15% of the sample. Including cysteine and phenylalanine, the CDR3 has 14 amino acids. Left in the record is the CDR3 DNA by itself, 42 bases read in frame from the first base. Deletion took 4 bases off V and 10 bases off J, with a span of 17 bases between the germline ends. Taken from the germline V gene (reference sequence), the CDR1 and CDR2 loops are DFQATT and SNEGSKA.

Regarding this clonotype: This clone's antigen is unknown. No much larger clone exists at a distance of one base, and base qualities are not known.

The sequence is built from TRBV20-1 and TRBJ1-6; the D gene is possibly TRBD1, with 6 bases matching. This clonotype originated in a boy in the first two years of life who had a stem cell transplant for acute myeloid leukemia, so the T cells may come from the graft donor. The sample consisted of PBMCs, mostly from graft donor cells, taken 360 days after TCRalphabeta/CD19-depleted stem cell transplant. CDR3 protein: CSAKSSRGSSPLHF. DNA sequence: TGCAGTGCTAAAAGTTCCAGGGGAAGCTCACCCCTCCACTTT.